One sample yielded the 24 T cell receptor beta chains listed below, sequenced in a study of blood T cell repertoires in COVID-19. TCRdb's table, derived via immunoSEQ multiplex PCR, lists solely in-frame clones and lacks some. This table holds approximately 300,000 clones, over 80% found once. Sequencing was carried out using peripheral blood. The receptors were sampled from a woman in her fifties or sixties with COVID-19, enrolled during active disease.

The chain employs TRBV2 and TRBJ2-5; tentative D call: TRBD1 (6 bases). V lost 6 bases, J lost 3 bases, and 14 bases lay in between. The CDR3 has 14 amino acids. The V gene's germline CDR1 is SNHLY and CDR2 FYNNEI. In nucleotides, the CDR3 is TGTGCCAGCAGCTTAGTGGACAGCGAAGAGACCCAGTACTTC. This encodes CASSLVDSEETQYF.

This rearrangement joins TRBV29-1 to TRBJ2-1; unclear D gene. Germline CDR1 and CDR2: SQVTM and ANQGSEA. V lost 4 bases and J 2 bases, leaving 12 bases between the germline ends. This CDR3 is 14 amino acids long. For the CDR3, the DNA is TGCAGCGTTGTAGACATTACTACCTACAATGAGCAGTTCTTC. This codes for CSVVDITTYNEQFF.

This sequence joins TRBV7-9 and TRBJ1-2, with D tentatively TRBD1 (6 bases). The CDR3 is made up of 14 amino acids. V lost 3 bases to trimming and J lost 8 bases, with 16 bases between them. CDR1 is SEHNR, CDR2 FQNEAQ, per germline (reference sequence). CDR3 sequence reads: CASSFLVGADGYTF. The CDR3 nucleotides read TGTGCCAGCAGCTTCCTCGTGGGGGCTGACGGCTACACCTTC.

The genes are TRBV11-3 and TRBJ2-1, with 7 bases matching TRBD2. The CDR3 runs to 15 residues. The V and J ends lost 5 bases and 6 bases, in that order; junction bases with no gene match: 10. The germline V gene has CDR1 SGHNT and CDR2 YENEEA. This CDR3 reads CASSPRAGEINEQFF. The DNA for the CDR3 is TGTGCCAGCAGCCCCCGGGCGGGAGAGATCAATGAGCAGTTCTTC.

The V and J genes are TRBV30 and TRBJ1-4; D possibly corresponds to TRBD1 (6 bases). The length of the CDR3 is 15 residues. The germline gives CDR1 GTSNPN, CDR2 SVGIG (reference sequence). V lost 1 base and J 9 bases, leaving 18 bases between the germline ends. This CDR3 is CAWSASGGQGKKLFF. The CDR3 coding sequence is TGTGCCTGGAGTGCATCGGGGGGCCAAGGGAAAAAACTGTTTTTT.

The V call is TRBV5-1, the J call TRBJ2-1, with 8 bases aligning to TRBD1. Germline assignment: CDR1 SGHRS and CDR2 YFSETQ. The CDR3 spans 15 residues. Unmatched junction bases numbered 10, after V lost 3 bases and J lost 8 bases. This CDR3 reads CASSSSGGYQYEQFF. For the CDR3, the DNA is TGCGCCAGCAGCTCCTCAGGGGGCTATCAGTATGAGCAGTTCTTC.

This clone has a single count. The rearrangement links TRBV19 to TRBJ1-1; 10 bases fit TRBD1. This CDR3 is built from 15 residues. Looked up from germline, CDR1 is LNHDA and CDR2 is SQIVND (reference sequence). V lost 5 bases and J lost 5; bases outside the gene matches: 8. The CDR3 reads CASSPRTGGETEAFF. In DNA form, the CDR3 reads TGTGCCAGTAGTCCTAGGACAGGGGGGGAAACTGAAGCTTTCTTT.

The V gene is TRBV7-8, the J gene TRBJ2-7; 9 bases agree with TRBD1. The CDR3 contains 16 residues. J lost 4 bases, V lost 1 base, and 8 bases had no gene match. Germline loops: CDR1 SGHVS, CDR2 FQNEAQ. Here the CDR3 DNA reads TGTGCCAGCAGCTTAGTGAGGACAGGGGCTTCGTACGAGCAGTACTTC. Residues: CASSLVRTGASYEQYF.

The V call is TRBV9, the J call TRBJ2-3, with 10 bases that match TRBD1. Trimming took 4 bases from V and 5 from J; bases not matched to a gene: 7. This CDR3 contains 15 residues. The V gene's germline CDR1 is SGDLS and CDR2 YYNGEE. The CDR3 DNA follows: TGTGCCAGCAGCTTTAGACAGGGGGCAAGAGATACGCAGTATTTT. Its translation is CASSFRQGARDTQYF.

The V gene is TRBV6-5, the J gene TRBJ1-2, with D perhaps matching TRBD1 (6 bases). The CDR3 has 13 residues. The V and J ends lost 3 bases and 3 bases respectively, with 8 bases between them. Germline V CDR1 and CDR2: MNHEY, SVGAGI. The CDR3 coding sequence is TGTGCCAGCAGTTATGCAGGGGACTATGGCTACACCTTC. It translates to CASSYAGDYGYTF.

The gene calls are TRBV5-8 and TRBJ2-5, with TRBD1 matching over 7 bases. This CDR3 contains 15 residues. Trimming cost V 2 bases and J 1 base; bases outside gene matches: 5. The germline CDR1 and CDR2 sequences are SGHTS and YDEGEE. The CDR3 region is CASSFRDSRQETQYF. In DNA, the CDR3 is TGTGCCAGCAGCTTCCGGGACAGCCGCCAAGAGACCCAGTACTTC.

The chain joins TRBV7-2 to TRBJ2-3; 8 bases agree with TRBD2. Germline assignment: CDR1 SGHTA and CDR2 FQGNSA. V was pared by 4 bases and J by 8 bases, with 17 bases of the junction left unmatched. The CDR3 length is 17 residues. This chain's CDR3 is CASSSPGGRTSFGTQYF. The CDR3 DNA reads TGTGCCAGCAGCTCCCCCGGGGGGAGGACTAGCTTCGGTACGCAGTATTTT.

J is TRBJ2-7 and V is TRBV5-4; possible D gene TRBD1, 6 bases. CDR1 and CDR2 from the germline V gene are SGHNT and YYREEE (reference sequence). The CDR3 runs to 14 residues. The V end lost 0 bases, the J end lost 3 bases, and 10 bases lay between the germline ends. CDR3 bases: TGTGCCAGCAGCTTGGGGCTACAGGGCTACGAGCAGTACTTC. Translated: CASSLGLQGYEQYF. Variable domain in full (rest from reference TRBV5-4 and TRBJ2-7): ETGVTQSPTHLIKTRGQQVTLRCSSQSGHNTVSWYQQALGQGPQFIFQYYREEENGRGNFPPRFSGLQFPNYSSELNVNALELDDSALYLCASSLGLQGYEQYFGPGTRLTVT.

The chain uses TRBV9 and TRBJ2-7; TRBD1 is a possible D gene (5 bases). CDR3 length: 15 amino acids. V was cut by 3 bases and J by 4 bases, with 17 bases left in between. Per the germline V gene, CDR1 is SGDLS and CDR2 is YYNGEE. In DNA form, the CDR3 reads TGTGCCAGCAGCGCCCACACAGGCCCCGGTTACGAGCAGTACTTC. It specifies CASSAHTGPGYEQYF. Filled out from reference TRBV9 and TRBJ2-7, the complete variable domain reads DSGVTQTPKHLITATGQRVTLRCSPRSGDLSVYWYQQSLDQGLQFLIQYYNGEERAKGNILERFSAQQFPDLHSELNLSSLELGDSALYFCASSAHTGPGYEQYFGPGTRLTVT.

The chain joins TRBV5-4 to TRBJ1-1; the D gene is possibly TRBD1 (5 bases). Germline lookup yields CDR1 SGHNT and CDR2 YYREEE (reference sequence). Trimming removed 5 bases from V and 1 base from J, with 12 bases in between. This CDR3 contains 14 residues. This chain's CDR3 is CASRRSTGNTEAFF. CDR3 bases: TGTGCCAGCAGACGCTCCACAGGGAACACTGAAGCTTTCTTT. The variable domain in full, completed from reference TRBV5-4 and TRBJ1-1, reads ETGVTQSPTHLIKTRGQQVTLRCSSQSGHNTVSWYQQALGQGPQFIFQYYREEENGRGNFPPRFSGLQFPNYSSELNVNALELDDSALYLCASRRSTGNTEAFFGQGTRLTVV.

This chain links TRBV11-1 with TRBJ1-1; possibly TRBD1 for D (5 bases). CDR1 is SGHAT and CDR2 is FQDESV in the germline V gene (reference sequence). The V end was cut by 5 bases, the J end by 8 bases, with 15 bases between. CDR3 length: 13 amino acids. As DNA, the CDR3 is TGTGCCAGCAGCACACGACAGACCCACGAAGCTTTCTTT. Translation: CASSTRQTHEAFF.

The chain carries TRBV6-5 and TRBJ1-4; D remains unclear. The CDR3 has 14 amino acids. CDR1 and CDR2 from the germline V gene are MNHEY and SVGAGI. The V and J ends lost 6 bases and 5 bases respectively, with 13 bases between them. CDR3: CASRRRERNEKLFF. The CDR3 DNA is TGTGCCAGCAGACGACGGGAGAGAAATGAAAAACTGTTTTTT.

The V gene is TRBV19, the J gene TRBJ2-3, with D perhaps TRBD2 (7 bases). In germline, CDR1 is LNHDA, CDR2 SQIVND (reference sequence). This CDR3 contains 15 residues. V lost 1 base, J lost 7 bases, and 15 bases lay in between. The CDR3 protein is CASSIVGGGLNTQYF. For the CDR3, the DNA is TGTGCCAGTAGTATAGTAGGGGGAGGGTTGAATACGCAGTATTTT.

A few counts support this clone. Other DNA sequences in the sample encode the same CDR3. The CDR3 loop reads CASSPDRGQPQHF. In DNA, the CDR3 is TGTGCCAGCTCACCGGACAGGGGACAGCCCCAGCATTTT. The chain carries TRBV18 and TRBJ1-5, with 9 bases that match TRBD1. Germline CDR1 KGHSH, CDR2 LQKENI. This CDR3 has 13 amino acids. The V segment lost 3 bases and the J segment 7 bases; nucleotides outside the gene matches: 1.

The chain uses TRBV2 and TRBJ2-7; a weak D match, TRBD2 (6 bases). The ends were cut back, 6 bases at V and 4 bases at J, with 13 bases in the middle. CDR3 length: 13 residues. Germline CDR1 SNHLY, CDR2 FYNNEI. CDR3 nucleotides: TGTGCCAGCAGACGGGACGGGAGATACGAGCAGTACTTC. It is translated as CASRRDGRYEQYF.

This chain joins TRBV5-5 and TRBJ1-1, with TRBD1 identical over 11 bases. The CDR3 is 16 residues long. After removal of 3 bases from V and 5 bases from J, the junction contained 9 bases not matched to a gene. Germline lookup yields CDR1 SGHKS and CDR2 YYEKEE (reference sequence). Here the CDR3 DNA reads TGTGCCAGCAGCTCTCGGGGCGGGACAGGGGGGACTGAAGCTTTCTTT. Encoded protein: CASSSRGGTGGTEAFF.

The CDR3: CASSQESGTRSPLHF. CDR3 DNA sequence: TGCGCCAGCAGCCAAGAATCAGGTACTAGATCACCCCTCCACTTT. This chain uses TRBV4-1 with TRBJ1-6, with D unresolved. The V and J ends lost 0 bases and 10 bases respectively, with 13 bases between them. The CDR3 extends over 15 amino acids. Germline assignment: CDR1 MGHRA and CDR2 YSYEKL.

The V call is TRBV6-6, the J call TRBJ2-3; 13 bases map to TRBD2. Germline CDR1 MNHNY, CDR2 SVGAGI (reference sequence). There are 15 residues in the CDR3. The J segment lost 5 bases and the V segment lost 7 bases, leaving 6 bases of the junction unmatched. The CDR3 region has the DNA TGTGCCAGCAACCCGGGACTAGCGGGAAAAGATACGCAGTATTTT. Its translation: CASNPGLAGKDTQYF.

This clone was seen only once. This chain links TRBV5-1 with TRBJ2-1; 9 bases align to TRBD2. Looked up from germline, CDR1 is SGHRS and CDR2 is YFSETQ. J was trimmed by 8 bases and V by 0 bases; bases with no gene match: 6. The CDR3 sequence is 15 residues long. CDR3: CASSLGGTSNHEQFF. In DNA form, the CDR3 reads TGCGCCAGCAGCTTGGGTGGGACTAGCAACCATGAGCAGTTCTTC. Complete variable domain (other parts from reference TRBV5-1 and TRBJ2-1): KAGVTQTPRYLIKTRGQQVTLSCSPISGHRSVSWYQQTPGQGLQFLFEYFSETQRNKGNFPGRFSGRQFSNSRSEMNVSTLELGDSALYLCASSLGGTSNHEQFFGPGTRLTVL.